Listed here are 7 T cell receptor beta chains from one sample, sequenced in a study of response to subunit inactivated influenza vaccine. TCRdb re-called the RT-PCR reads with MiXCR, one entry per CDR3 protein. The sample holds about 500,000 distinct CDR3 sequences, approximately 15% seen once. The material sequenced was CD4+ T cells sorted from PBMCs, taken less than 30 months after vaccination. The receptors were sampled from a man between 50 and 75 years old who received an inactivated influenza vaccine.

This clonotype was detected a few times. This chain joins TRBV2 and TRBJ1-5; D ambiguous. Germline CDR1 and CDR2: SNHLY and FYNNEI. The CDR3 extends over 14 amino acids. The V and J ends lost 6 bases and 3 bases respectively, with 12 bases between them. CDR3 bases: TGTGCCAGCAGCACCGGACGGCACAATCAGCCCCAGCATTTT. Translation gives CASSTGRHNQPQHF.

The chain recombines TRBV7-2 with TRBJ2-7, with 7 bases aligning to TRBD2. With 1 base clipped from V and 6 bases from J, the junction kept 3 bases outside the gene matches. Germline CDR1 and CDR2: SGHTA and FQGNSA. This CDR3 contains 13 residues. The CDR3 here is CASSLELASEQYF. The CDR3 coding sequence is TGTGCCAGCAGCTTAGAACTAGCGAGCGAGCAGTACTTC.

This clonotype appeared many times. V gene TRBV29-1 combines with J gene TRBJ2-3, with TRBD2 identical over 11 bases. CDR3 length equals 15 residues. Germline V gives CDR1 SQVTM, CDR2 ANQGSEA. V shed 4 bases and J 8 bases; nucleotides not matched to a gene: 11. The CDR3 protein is CSVVIAGGAVGTQYF. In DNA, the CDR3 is TGCAGCGTTGTAATAGCGGGAGGGGCAGTCGGTACGCAGTATTTT.

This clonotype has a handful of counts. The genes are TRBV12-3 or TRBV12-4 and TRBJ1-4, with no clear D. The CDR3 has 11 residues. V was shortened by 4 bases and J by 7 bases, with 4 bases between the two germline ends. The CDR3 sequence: CASSYGEKLFF. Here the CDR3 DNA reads TGTGCCAGCAGTTACGGTGAAAAACTGTTTTTT.

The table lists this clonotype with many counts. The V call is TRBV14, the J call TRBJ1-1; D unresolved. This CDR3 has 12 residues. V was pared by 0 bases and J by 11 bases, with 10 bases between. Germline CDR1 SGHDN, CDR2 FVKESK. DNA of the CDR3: TGTGCCAGCAGCCAAGATCGAACAGTTGCTTTCTTT. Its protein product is CASSQDRTVAFF.

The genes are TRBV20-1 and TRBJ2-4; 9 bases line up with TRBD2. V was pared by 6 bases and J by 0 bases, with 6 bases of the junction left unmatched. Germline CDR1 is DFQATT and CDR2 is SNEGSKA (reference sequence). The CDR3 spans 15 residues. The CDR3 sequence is CSAPLTSGAKNIQYF. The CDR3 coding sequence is TGCAGTGCCCCTCTGACTAGCGGAGCCAAAAACATTCAGTACTTC.

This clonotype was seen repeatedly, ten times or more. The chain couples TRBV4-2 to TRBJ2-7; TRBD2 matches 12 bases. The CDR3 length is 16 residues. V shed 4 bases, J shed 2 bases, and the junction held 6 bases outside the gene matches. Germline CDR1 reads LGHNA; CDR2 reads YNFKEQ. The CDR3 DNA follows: TGTGCCAGCAGCCCACGACTAGCGGGAGATACCTACGAGCAGTACTTC. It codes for CASSPRLAGDTYEQYF.